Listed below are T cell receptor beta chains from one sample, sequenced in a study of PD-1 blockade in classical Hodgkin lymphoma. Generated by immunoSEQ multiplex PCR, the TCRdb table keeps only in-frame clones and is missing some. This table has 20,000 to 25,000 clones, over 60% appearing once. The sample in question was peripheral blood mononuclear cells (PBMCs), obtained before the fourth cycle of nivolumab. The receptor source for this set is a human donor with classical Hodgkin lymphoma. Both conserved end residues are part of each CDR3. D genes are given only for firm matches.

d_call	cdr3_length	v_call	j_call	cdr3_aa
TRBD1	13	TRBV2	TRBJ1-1	CASSLQGGTEAFF
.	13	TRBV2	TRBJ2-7	CASTGASLYEQYF
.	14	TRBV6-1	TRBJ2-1	CASNSLAPKNEQFF
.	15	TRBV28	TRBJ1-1	CASRGLRSGNTEAFF
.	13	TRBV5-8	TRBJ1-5	CASSLFRNQPQHF
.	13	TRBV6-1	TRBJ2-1	CASSEGSRNEQFF
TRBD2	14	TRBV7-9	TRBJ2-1	CASSFAGVRDEQFF
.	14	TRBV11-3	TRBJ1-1	CASSSTQWNTEAFF
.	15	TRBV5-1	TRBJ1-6	CASSSLGGADSPLHF
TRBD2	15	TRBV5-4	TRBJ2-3	CASSLGLAERDTQYF
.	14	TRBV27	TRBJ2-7	CASSLQQGTDEQYF
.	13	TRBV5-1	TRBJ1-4	CASRQGSNEKLFF
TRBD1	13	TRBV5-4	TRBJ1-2	CASSSQGNYGYTF
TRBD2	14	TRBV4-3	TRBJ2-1	CASSRGLARNEQFF
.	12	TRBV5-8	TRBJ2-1	CASSFSVNEQFF
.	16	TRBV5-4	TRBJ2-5	CASSVGGWGGGETQYF
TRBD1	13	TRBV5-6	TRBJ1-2	CASRSAGGFGYTF
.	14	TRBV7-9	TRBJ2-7	CASSPWRTAYEQYF
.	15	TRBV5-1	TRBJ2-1	CASSLAAGNYNEQFF
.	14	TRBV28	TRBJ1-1	CASTPPGRNTEAFF
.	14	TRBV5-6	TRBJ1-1	CASSFMVGVTEAFF
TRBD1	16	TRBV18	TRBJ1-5	CASSTNPTGVNQPQHF
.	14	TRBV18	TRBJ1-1	CASSIDRANTEAFF
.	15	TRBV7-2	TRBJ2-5	CASSLAGVRRETQYF
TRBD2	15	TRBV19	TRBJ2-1	CASSPSGITYNEQFF
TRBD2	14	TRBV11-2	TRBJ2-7	CASSFMGSGSEQYF
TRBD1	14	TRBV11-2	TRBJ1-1	CASSPTGSNTEAFF
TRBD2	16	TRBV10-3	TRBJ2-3	CAINAAGEGPADTQYF
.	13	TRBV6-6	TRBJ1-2	CASSPNRSRGYTF
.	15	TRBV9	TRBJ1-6	CASSVGAENNSPLHF
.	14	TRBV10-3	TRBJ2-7	CAISGVRQTYEQYF
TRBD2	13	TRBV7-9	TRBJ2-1	CASSLGGRWEQFF
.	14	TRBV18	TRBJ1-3	CASSRSGSGNTIYF
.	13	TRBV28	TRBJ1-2	CASRPTGNYGYTF
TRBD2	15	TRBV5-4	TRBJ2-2	CASSSGTMNTGELFF
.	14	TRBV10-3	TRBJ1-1	CAIRSDSQNVEAFF
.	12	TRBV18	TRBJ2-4	CASSPLQNIQYF
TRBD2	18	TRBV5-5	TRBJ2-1	CASSLSPFSGRVSNEQFF
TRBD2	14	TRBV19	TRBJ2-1	CASSLGLAGGDQFF
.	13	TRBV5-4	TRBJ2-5	CASSLEYQETQYF
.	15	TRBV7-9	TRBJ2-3	CASSSRSGGPDTQYF
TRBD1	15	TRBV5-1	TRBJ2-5	CASSSTGTALETQYF
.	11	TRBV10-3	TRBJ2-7	CAISVQGEQYF
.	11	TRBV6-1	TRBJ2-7	CASSARYEQYF
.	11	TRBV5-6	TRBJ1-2	CASSLNYGYTF